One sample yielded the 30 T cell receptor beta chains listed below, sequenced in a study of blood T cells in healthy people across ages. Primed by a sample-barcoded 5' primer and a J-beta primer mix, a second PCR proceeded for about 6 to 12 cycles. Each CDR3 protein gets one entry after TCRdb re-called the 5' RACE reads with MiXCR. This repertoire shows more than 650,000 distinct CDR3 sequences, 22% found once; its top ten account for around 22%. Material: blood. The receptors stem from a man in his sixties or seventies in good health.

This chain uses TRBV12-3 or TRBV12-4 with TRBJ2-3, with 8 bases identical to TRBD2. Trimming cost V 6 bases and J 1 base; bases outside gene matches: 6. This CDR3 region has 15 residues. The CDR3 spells CASSPTLAGTDTQYF. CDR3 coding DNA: TGTGCCAGCAGCCCCACACTAGCGGGCACAGATACGCAGTATTTT.

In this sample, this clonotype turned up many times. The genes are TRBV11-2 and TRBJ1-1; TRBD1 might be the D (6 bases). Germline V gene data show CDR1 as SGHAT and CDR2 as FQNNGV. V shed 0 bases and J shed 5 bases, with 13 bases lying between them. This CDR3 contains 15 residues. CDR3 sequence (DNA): TGTGCCAGCAGCTTAGAAGGGGGGGCTGGGACTGAAGCTTTCTTT. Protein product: CASSLEGGAGTEAFF.

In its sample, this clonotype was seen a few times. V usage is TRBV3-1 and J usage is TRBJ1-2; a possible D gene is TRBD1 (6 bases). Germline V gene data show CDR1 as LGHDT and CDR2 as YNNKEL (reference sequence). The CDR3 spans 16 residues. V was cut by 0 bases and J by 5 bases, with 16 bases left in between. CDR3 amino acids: CASSQDKGLQGYGYTF. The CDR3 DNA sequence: TGTGCCAGCAGCCAAGATAAGGGTTTACAGGGATATGGCTACACCTTC.

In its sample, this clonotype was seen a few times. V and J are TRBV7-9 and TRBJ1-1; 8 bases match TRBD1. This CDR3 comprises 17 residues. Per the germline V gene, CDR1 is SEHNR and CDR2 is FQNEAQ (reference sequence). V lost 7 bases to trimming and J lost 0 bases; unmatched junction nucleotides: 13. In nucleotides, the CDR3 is TGTGCCAGCAACCCCCCTGGACAGGGCCTCATGAACACTGAAGCTTTCTTT. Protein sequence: CASNPPGQGLMNTEAFF. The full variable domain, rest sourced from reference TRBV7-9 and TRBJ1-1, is DTGVSQNPRHKITKRGQNVTFRCDPISEHNRLYWYRQTLGQGPEFLTYFQNEAQLEKSRLLSDRFSAERPKGSFSTLEIQRTEQGDSAMYLCASNPPGQGLMNTEAFFGQGTRLTVV.

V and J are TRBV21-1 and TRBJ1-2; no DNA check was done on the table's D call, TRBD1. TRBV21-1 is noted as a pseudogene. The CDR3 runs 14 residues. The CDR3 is CASSPGGPNYGYTF. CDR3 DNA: TGTGCCAGCAGCCCCGGAGGACCTAACTATGGCTACACCTTC.

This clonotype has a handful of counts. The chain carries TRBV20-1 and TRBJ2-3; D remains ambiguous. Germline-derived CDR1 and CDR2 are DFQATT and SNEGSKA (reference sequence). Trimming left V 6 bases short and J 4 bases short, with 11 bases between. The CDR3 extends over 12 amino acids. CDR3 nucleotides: TGCAGTGCCGAAGAGGTGTCAGATACGCAGTATTTT. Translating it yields CSAEEVSDTQYF.

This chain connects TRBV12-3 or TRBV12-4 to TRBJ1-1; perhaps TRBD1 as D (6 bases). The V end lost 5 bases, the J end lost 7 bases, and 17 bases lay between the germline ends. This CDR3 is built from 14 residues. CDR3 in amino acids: CASSLNQGLSEAFF. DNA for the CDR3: TGTGCCAGCAGTCTCAACCAGGGGCTCAGTGAAGCTTTCTTT.

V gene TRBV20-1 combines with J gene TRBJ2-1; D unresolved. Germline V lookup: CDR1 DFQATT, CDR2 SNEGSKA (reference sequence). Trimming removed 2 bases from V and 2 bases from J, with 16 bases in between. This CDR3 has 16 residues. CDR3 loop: CSARPTTKRTYNEQFF. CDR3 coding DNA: TGCAGTGCTAGACCAACCACCAAACGGACCTACAATGAGCAGTTCTTC.

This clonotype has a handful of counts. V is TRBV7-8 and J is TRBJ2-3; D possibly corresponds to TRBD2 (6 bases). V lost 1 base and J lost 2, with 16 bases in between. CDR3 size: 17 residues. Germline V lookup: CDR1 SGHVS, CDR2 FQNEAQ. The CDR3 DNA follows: TGTGCCAGCAGCTTAGAGGGAGGCTCGGGGCCCACAGATACGCAGTATTTT. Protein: CASSLEGGSGPTDTQYF. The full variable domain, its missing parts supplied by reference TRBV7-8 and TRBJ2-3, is GAGVSQSPRYKVAKRGQDVALRCDPISGHVSLFWYQQALGQGPEFLTYFQNEAQLDKSGLPSDRFFAERPEGSVSTLKIQRTQQEDSAVYLCASSLEGGSGPTDTQYFGPGTRLTVL.

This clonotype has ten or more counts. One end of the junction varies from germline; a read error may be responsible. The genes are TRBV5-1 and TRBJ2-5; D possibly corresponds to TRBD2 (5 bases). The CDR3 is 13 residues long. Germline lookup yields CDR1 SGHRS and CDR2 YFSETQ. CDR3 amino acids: CASSLALEETQYF. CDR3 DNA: TGTGCCAGCAGTTTAGCGCTGGAGGAGACCCAGTACTTC. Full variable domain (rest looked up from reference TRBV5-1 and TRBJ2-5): KAGVTQTPRYLIKTRGQQVTLSCSPISGHRSVSWYQQTPGQGLQFLFEYFSETQRNKGNFPGRFSGRQFSNSRSEMNVSTLELGDSALYLCASSLALEETQYFGPGTRLLVL.

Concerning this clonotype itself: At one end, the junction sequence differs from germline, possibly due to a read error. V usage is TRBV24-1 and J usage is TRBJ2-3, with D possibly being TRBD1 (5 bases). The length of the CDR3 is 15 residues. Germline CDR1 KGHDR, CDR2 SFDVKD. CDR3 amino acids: CATSDPRAATDAQYF. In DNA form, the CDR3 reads TGTGCCACCAGTGATCCCAGGGCGGCCACAGATGCGCAGTATTTT.

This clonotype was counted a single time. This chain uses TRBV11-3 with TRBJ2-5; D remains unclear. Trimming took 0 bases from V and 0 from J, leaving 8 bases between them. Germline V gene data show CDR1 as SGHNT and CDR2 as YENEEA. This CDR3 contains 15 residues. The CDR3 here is CASSLESGNQETQYF. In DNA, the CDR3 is TGTGCCAGCAGCTTAGAGTCTGGAAACCAAGAGACCCAGTACTTC.

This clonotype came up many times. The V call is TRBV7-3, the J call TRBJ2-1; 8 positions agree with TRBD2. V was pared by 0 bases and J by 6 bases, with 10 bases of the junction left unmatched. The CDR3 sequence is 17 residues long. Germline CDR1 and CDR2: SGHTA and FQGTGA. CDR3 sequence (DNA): TGTGCCAGCAGCTTAACGTTTACTAGCGGAGACACCAATGAGCAGTTCTTC. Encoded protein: CASSLTFTSGDTNEQFF.

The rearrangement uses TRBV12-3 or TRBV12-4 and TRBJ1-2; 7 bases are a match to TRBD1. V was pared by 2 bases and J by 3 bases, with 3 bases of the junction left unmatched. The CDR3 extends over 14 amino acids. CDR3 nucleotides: TGTGCCAGCAGTTTACAGGGACAGCACTATGGCTACACCTTC. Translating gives CASSLQGQHYGYTF.

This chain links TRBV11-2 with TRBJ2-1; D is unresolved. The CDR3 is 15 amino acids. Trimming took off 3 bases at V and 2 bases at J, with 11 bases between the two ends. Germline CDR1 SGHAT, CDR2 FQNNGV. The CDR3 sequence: CASSFSGSPYNEQFF. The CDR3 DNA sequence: TGTGCCAGCAGCTTCTCCGGCTCCCCCTACAATGAGCAGTTCTTC.

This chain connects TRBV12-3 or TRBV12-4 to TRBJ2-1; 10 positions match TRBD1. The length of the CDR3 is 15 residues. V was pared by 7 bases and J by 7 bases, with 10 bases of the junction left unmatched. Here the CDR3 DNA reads TGTGCCAGCATCCTGACAGGGGGCATTTTGAATGAGCAGTTCTTC. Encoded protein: CASILTGGILNEQFF.

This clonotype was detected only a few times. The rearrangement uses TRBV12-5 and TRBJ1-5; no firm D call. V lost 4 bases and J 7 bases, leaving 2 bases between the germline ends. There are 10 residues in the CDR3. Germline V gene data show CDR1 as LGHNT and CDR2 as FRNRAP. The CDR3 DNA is TGTGCTAGTGGTTCACAGCCCCAGCATTTT. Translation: CASGSQPQHF.

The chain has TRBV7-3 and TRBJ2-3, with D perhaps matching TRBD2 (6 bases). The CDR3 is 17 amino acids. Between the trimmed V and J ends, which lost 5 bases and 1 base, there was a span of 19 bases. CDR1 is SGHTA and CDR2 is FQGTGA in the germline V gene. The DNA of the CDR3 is TGTGCCAGCAGCCGAAAATGCCCTAGCGAGGGCACAGATACGCAGTATTTT. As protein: CASSRKCPSEGTDTQYF.

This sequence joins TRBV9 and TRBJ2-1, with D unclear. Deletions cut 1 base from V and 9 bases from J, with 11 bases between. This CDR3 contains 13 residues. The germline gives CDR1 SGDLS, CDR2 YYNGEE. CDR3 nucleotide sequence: TGTGCCAGCAGCGTAACCTCGGTCGGTGAGCAGTTCTTC. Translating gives CASSVTSVGEQFF.

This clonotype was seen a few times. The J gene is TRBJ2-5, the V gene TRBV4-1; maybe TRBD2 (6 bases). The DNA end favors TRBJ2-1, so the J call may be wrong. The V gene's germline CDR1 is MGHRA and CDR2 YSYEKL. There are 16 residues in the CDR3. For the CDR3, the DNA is TGCGCCAGCAGCCAAGATAATAGCGGCCCTTTCGGTGAGCAGTTCTTC. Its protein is CASSQDNSGPFGEQFF.

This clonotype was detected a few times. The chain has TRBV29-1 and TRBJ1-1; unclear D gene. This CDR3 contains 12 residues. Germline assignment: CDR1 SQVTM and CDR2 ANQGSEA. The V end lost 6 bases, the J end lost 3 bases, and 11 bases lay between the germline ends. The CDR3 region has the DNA TGCAGCGTCCGGACGGGGTACACTGAAGCTTTCTTT. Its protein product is CSVRTGYTEAFF.

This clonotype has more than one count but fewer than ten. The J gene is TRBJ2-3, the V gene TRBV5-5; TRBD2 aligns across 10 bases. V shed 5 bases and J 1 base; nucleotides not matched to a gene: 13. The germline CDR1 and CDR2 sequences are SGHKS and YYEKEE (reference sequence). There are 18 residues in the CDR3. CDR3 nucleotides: TGTGCCAGCAGACCGGGACTAGCGTTGGTGGTTGGCACAGATACGCAGTATTTT. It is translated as CASRPGLALVVGTDTQYF.

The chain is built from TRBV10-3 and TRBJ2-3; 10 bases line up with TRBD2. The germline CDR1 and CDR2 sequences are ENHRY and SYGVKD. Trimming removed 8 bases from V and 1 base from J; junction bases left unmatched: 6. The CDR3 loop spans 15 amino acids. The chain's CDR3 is CAIERAGGRTDTQYF. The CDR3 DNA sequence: TGTGCCATCGAAAGAGCGGGGGGGCGCACAGATACGCAGTATTTT.

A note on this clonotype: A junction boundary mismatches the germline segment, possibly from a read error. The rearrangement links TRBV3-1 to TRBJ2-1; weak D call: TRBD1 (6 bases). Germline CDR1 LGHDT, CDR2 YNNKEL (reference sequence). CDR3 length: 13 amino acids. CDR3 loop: CASGSSRGNVQFF. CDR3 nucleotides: TGTGCCAGCGGCTCGTCCAGGGGCAATGTGCAGTTCTTC.

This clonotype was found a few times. The CDR3 region has the DNA TGTGCCAGCAGCTTAGCGACTAGCGGGGGGCAGGCCCAGTACTTC. Amino acids: CASSLATSGGQAQYF. This chain connects TRBV7-2 to TRBJ2-5; 13 positions match TRBD2. Germline lookup yields CDR1 SGHTA and CDR2 FQGNSA. J gave up 9 bases and V 0 bases, and 4 bases lay outside the gene matches. The CDR3 runs to 15 residues.

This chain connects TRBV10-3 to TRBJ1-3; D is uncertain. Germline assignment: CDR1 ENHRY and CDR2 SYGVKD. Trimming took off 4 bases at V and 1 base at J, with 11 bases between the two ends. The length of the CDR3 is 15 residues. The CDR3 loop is CAISGKTGSGNTIYF. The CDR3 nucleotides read TGTGCCATCAGTGGGAAAACGGGGTCTGGAAACACCATATATTTT.

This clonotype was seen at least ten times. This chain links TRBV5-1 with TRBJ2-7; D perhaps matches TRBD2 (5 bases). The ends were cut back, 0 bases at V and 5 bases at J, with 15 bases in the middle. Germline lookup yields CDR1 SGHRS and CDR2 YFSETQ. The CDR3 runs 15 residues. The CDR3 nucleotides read TGCGCCAGCAGCTTGGAAGGGAGAATTCTTGACGAGCAGTACTTC. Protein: CASSLEGRILDEQYF.

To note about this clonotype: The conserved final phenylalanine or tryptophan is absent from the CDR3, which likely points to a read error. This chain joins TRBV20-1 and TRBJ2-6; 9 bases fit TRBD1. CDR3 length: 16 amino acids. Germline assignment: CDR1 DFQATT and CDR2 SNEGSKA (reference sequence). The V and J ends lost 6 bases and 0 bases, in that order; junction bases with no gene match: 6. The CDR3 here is CSANLGQGSGANVLTL. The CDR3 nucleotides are TGCAGTGCAAACCTGGGACAGGGCTCTGGGGCCAACGTCCTGACTCTC.

CDR3 nucleotide sequence: TGTGCCAGCAGCGAAAACAGTCAACAGCCCCAGCATTTT. It encodes CASSENSQQPQHF. The genes are TRBV7-9 and TRBJ1-5; no reliable D call. The CDR3 sequence is 13 residues long. CDR1 SEHNR and CDR2 FQNEAQ come from the germline V gene (reference sequence). Trimming pared 5 bases from V and 7 bases from J, leaving 12 bases between.

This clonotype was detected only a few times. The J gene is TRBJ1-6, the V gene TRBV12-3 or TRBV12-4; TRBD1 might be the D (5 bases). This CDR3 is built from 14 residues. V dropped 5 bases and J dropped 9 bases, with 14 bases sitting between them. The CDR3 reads CASSPLGGSSPLHF. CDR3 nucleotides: TGTGCCAGCAGTCCTTTGGGGGGTAGTTCACCCCTCCACTTT.